The 18 T cell receptor beta chains below all came from one sample that was sequenced in a study of T cell changes during pregnancy in multiple sclerosis. Sequenced by immunoSEQ multiplex PCR; TCRdb stores in-frame clones only, minus some. This table holds some 80,000 clones, 94% found once. The sequenced sample was CD4+ T cells from peripheral blood mononuclear cells, obtained after pregnancy. The source is a female donor with multiple sclerosis, enrolled in a pregnancy study.

The chain uses TRBV19 and TRBJ1-5, with D possibly TRBD1 on 5 matching bases. Germline V gives CDR1 LNHDA, CDR2 SQIVND (reference sequence). This CDR3 contains 15 residues. The V end lost 0 bases, the J end lost 9 bases, and 15 bases lay between the germline ends. The CDR3 nucleotides read TGTGCCAGTAGTATAGAGTTGGGGCCCTCTTCGCCCCAGCATTTT. This codes for CASSIELGPSSPQHF.

The rearrangement joins TRBV25-1 to TRBJ1-2, with a tentative D call TRBD1 (6 bases). V was clipped by 1 base and J by 5 bases, with 17 bases between them. This CDR3 has 16 residues. The germline V gene has CDR1 MGHDK and CDR2 SYGVNS. CDR3 bases: TGTGCCAGCAGTGAATCGGGACACGGCTTACGATATGGCTACACCTTC. It is translated as CASSESGHGLRYGYTF.

The genes are TRBV7-3 and TRBJ2-7, with 12 bases that match TRBD1. With 4 bases clipped from V and 4 bases from J, the junction kept 8 bases outside the gene matches. Germline V gives CDR1 SGHTA, CDR2 FQGTGA. This CDR3 comprises 16 residues. The CDR3 is CASSSRGTGGRYEQYF. CDR3 coding DNA: TGTGCCAGCAGCTCCCGAGGGACAGGGGGCAGATACGAGCAGTACTTC.

This chain joins TRBV5-1 and TRBJ1-3, with no clear D. Trimming took off 1 base at V and 0 bases at J, with 14 bases between the two ends. Germline-derived CDR1 and CDR2 are SGHRS and YFSETQ. The CDR3 extends over 17 amino acids. The CDR3 region is CASSLTTEAFSGNTIYF. In DNA form, the CDR3 reads TGCGCCAGCAGCTTGACTACGGAGGCCTTCTCTGGAAACACCATATATTTT. Full variable domain (remainder filled in from reference TRBV5-1 and TRBJ1-3): KAGVTQTPRYLIKTRGQQVTLSCSPISGHRSVSWYQQTPGQGLQFLFEYFSETQRNKGNFPGRFSGRQFSNSRSEMNVSTLELGDSALYLCASSLTTEAFSGNTIYFGEGSWLTVV.

This rearrangement joins TRBV6-6 to TRBJ2-7; TRBD2 aligns across 7 bases. CDR1 and CDR2 from the germline V gene are MNHNY and SVGAGI (reference sequence). Trimming took 0 bases from V and 4 from J; bases not matched to a gene: 3. This CDR3 region has 14 residues. CDR3 sequence reads: CASSYSGGPYEQYF. Written as DNA, the CDR3 is TGTGCCAGCAGTTACTCGGGAGGGCCGTACGAGCAGTACTTC.

This chain uses TRBV2 with TRBJ2-7; TRBD1 aligns across 11 bases. The germline V gene encodes CDR1 SNHLY and CDR2 FYNNEI. The CDR3 sequence is 15 residues long. V was clipped by 7 bases and J by 3 bases; unmatched bases: 8. This CDR3 reads CASKRTGGELYEQYF. Written as DNA, the CDR3 is TGTGCCAGCAAGAGGACAGGGGGCGAACTCTACGAGCAGTACTTC.

The chain recombines TRBV29-1 with TRBJ2-2; D possibly corresponds to TRBD1 (6 bases). This CDR3 has 12 residues. Trimming cost V 3 bases and J 7 bases, with 9 bases left between them. CDR1 is SQVTM, CDR2 ANQGSEA, per germline. The CDR3: CSVDRGSGELFF. The CDR3 DNA reads as TGCAGCGTTGACAGGGGAAGCGGGGAGCTGTTTTTT.

This rearrangement joins TRBV1 to TRBJ2-7; the table's D call, TRBD2, has no DNA check behind it. TRBV1 is described as a pseudogene. The CDR3 is 16 residues long. CDR3 DNA: TGCACCAGCACCAGTCCGGTTCGGGGGGCCCCTGTAGAGCAGTACTTC. It specifies CTSTSPVRGAPVEQYF.

This chain links TRBV28 with TRBJ2-4; 7 positions agree with TRBD1. Germline V gene sequence: CDR1 MDHEN, CDR2 SYDVKM. The CDR3 loop spans 21 amino acids. V lost 6 bases to trimming and J lost 0 bases; unmatched junction nucleotides: 23. In DNA, the CDR3 is TGTGCCAGCAGCCTATCCCAGCTCCTTGGACAGGTCCGACTAGCCAAAAACATTCAGTACTTC. This translates into CASSLSQLLGQVRLAKNIQYF.

The chain employs TRBV28 and TRBJ1-4, with TRBD1 identical over 8 bases. The CDR3 length is 14 residues. The germline gives CDR1 MDHEN, CDR2 SYDVKM. Germline trimming cut 5 bases from V and 10 bases from J; bases unmatched to any gene: 9. The CDR3 DNA sequence: TGTGCCAGCAGTGCCGGGACAGGCGTAAGAAAACTGTTTTTT. Amino acids: CASSAGTGVRKLFF.

The rearrangement uses TRBV27 and TRBJ2-3; D unclear. From germline, CDR1 is MNHEY and CDR2 SMNVEV (reference sequence). The CDR3 spans 13 residues. Trimming pared 3 bases from V and 14 bases from J, leaving 18 bases between. The CDR3: CASSFEKPTNLYF. The DNA for the CDR3 is TGTGCCAGCAGTTTTGAAAAGCCCACCAACCTGTATTTT.

In this sample, this clone turned up once. This chain links TRBV6-6 with TRBJ2-2; 7 bases match TRBD1. This CDR3 comprises 14 residues. Trimming at V came to 6 bases and at J to 4 bases, leaving 5 bases not matched to a gene. Germline loops: CDR1 MNHNY, CDR2 SVGAGI (reference sequence). CDR3 nucleotide sequence: TGTGCCAGCAGCCGGGACAGACTCACCGGGGAGCTGTTTTTT. Residues: CASSRDRLTGELFF.

This chain connects TRBV28 to TRBJ1-5, with TRBD1 identical over 7 bases. This CDR3 has 16 residues. Germline V gene sequence: CDR1 MDHEN, CDR2 SYDVKM. After removal of 2 bases from V and 3 bases from J, the junction contained 7 bases not matched to a gene. The DNA of the CDR3 is TGTGCCAGCAGTTTAGAACAGGGGCCAGACAATCAGCCCCAGCATTTT. Its protein product is CASSLEQGPDNQPQHF.

The rearrangement links TRBV27 to TRBJ2-2; the D gene is possibly TRBD2 (5 bases). Germline V lookup: CDR1 MNHEY, CDR2 SMNVEV (reference sequence). Trimming removed 1 base at V and 2 bases at J, with 14 bases between. The CDR3 sequence is 17 residues long. The CDR3 DNA is TGTGCCAGCAGTTTATTAACAGTGGCTAGCAACACCGGGGAGCTGTTTTTT. Amino acid sequence: CASSLLTVASNTGELFF.

The chain carries TRBV6-5 and TRBJ2-7, with TRBD1 identical over 7 bases. Germline CDR1 is MNHEY and CDR2 is SVGAGI. Trimming cost V 2 bases and J 3 bases; bases outside gene matches: 4. The CDR3 is 14 amino acids. The CDR3 region has the DNA TGTGCCAGCAGTTACCGGGACAGCCTCTACGAGCAGTACTTC. This sequence encodes CASSYRDSLYEQYF.

This clone was recorded only once. The chain couples TRBV29-1 to TRBJ2-5; D is tentatively TRBD1 or TRBD2 (5 bases each). V was cut by 7 bases and J by 9 bases, with 15 bases left in between. CDR3 length: 11 amino acids. Germline CDR1 and CDR2: SQVTM and ANQGSEA. The CDR3 loop reads CSGEGPSAQYF. The CDR3 DNA reads TGCAGCGGTGAGGGGCCGTCAGCCCAGTACTTC.

The V gene is TRBV7-2, the J gene TRBJ1-3; 9 nucleotides line up with TRBD1. Per the germline V gene, CDR1 is SGHTA and CDR2 is FQGNSA. CDR3 size: 15 residues. V shed 5 bases, J shed 4 bases, and the junction held 6 bases outside the gene matches. CDR3 loop: CASSRGTGTGNTIYF. As DNA, the CDR3 is TGTGCCAGCAGCCGCGGGACAGGGACCGGAAACACCATATATTTT.

This clone was detected only once. This rearrangement joins TRBV19 to TRBJ2-1; 7 bases agree with TRBD1. Per germline, CDR1 LNHDA and CDR2 SQIVND (reference sequence). The V and J ends lost 6 bases and 4 bases, in that order; junction bases with no gene match: 15. The CDR3 covers 17 residues. As DNA, the CDR3 is TGTGCCAGTAGACAAAACCAGGGACAGAGGATGTACAATGAGCAGTTCTTC. This gives the protein CASRQNQGQRMYNEQFF.